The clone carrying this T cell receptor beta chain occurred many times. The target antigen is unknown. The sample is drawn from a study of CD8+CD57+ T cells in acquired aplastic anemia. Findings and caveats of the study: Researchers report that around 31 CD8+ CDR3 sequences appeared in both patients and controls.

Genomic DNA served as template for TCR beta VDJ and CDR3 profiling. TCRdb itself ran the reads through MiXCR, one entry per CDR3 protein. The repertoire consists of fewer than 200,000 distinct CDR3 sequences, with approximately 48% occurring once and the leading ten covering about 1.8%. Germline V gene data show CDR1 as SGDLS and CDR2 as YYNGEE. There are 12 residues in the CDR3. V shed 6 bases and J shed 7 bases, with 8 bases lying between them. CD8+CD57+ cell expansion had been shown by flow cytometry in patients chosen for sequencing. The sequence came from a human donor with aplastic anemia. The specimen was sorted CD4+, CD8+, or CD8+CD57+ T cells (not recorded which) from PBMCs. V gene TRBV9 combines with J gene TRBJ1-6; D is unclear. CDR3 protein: CASNAPNSPLHF. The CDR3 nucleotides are TGTGCCAGCAACGCTCCGAATTCACCCCTCCACTTT.